This note documents a single T cell receptor beta chain sequence. Repertoires were generated with immunoSEQ multiplex PCR, while TCRdb's copy carries only in-frame clones and drops some. The table includes roughly 29,000 clones, 85% to 95% detected once. Germline lookup yields CDR1 SGHRS and CDR2 YFSETQ. The V end lost 4 bases, the J end lost 0 bases, and 16 bases lay between the germline ends. The length of the CDR3 is 16 residues. The data were obtained in a study of T cell changes during pregnancy in multiple sclerosis. J is TRBJ1-1 and V is TRBV5-1; weak D call: TRBD1 (5 bases). The receptor was isolated from a female donor with multiple sclerosis, enrolled in a pregnancy study. The input for sequencing was CD4+ T cells from peripheral blood mononuclear cells, taken after pregnancy. CDR3 nucleotide sequence: TGCGCCAGCAGCCCTCAGCTAGGACAACTGAACACTGAAGCTTTCTTT. Its translation is CASSPQLGQLNTEAFF. Filled out from reference TRBV5-1 and TRBJ1-1, the complete variable domain reads KAGVTQTPRYLIKTRGQQVTLSCSPISGHRSVSWYQQTPGQGLQFLFEYFSETQRNKGNFPGRFSGRQFSNSRSEMNVSTLELGDSALYLCASSPQLGQLNTEAFFGQGTRLTVV.